These 26 T cell receptor beta chains were sequenced from one sample in a study of T cell responses to AZD1222 COVID-19 vaccine. Assay: immunoSEQ multiplex PCR; the TCRdb copy retains only in-frame clones and omits some. Altogether about 130,000 clones are present, over 90% being singletons, with the ten largest covering about 0.86%. The starting material was peripheral blood, obtained on day 0 of AZD1222 vaccination. Receptor source: an adult in good health.

This chain's CDR3 is CASSVGTVLSGNTIYF. Written as DNA, the CDR3 is TGTGCCAGCAGCGTAGGGACAGTCCTCTCTGGAAACACCATATATTTT. The rearrangement links TRBV9 to TRBJ1-3; D may be TRBD1 (6 bases). The CDR3 contains 16 residues. V lost 0 bases and J lost 0, with 10 bases in between. CDR1 is SGDLS and CDR2 is YYNGEE in the germline V gene.

This clone has a single count. The chain joins TRBV7-6 to TRBJ2-7, with D perhaps being TRBD1 or TRBD2 (5 bases each). The V end lost 5 bases, the J end lost 5 bases, and 19 bases lay between the germline ends. Germline V gives CDR1 SGHVS, CDR2 FNYEAQ. There are 15 residues in the CDR3. The CDR3 DNA reads TGTGCCAGCAGCCTTCGGGACCTACCCGCCGACGAGCAGTACTTC. It encodes CASSLRDLPADEQYF.

This clone was observed a few times. The V gene is TRBV7-6, the J gene TRBJ2-7, with unresolved D. Germline CDR1 reads SGHVS; CDR2 reads FNYEAQ. Trimming took 1 base from V and 1 from J, leaving 11 bases between them. There are 15 residues in the CDR3. CDR3 sequence: CASSLGAPRSYEQYF. CDR3 nucleotides: TGTGCCAGCAGCTTAGGGGCACCCCGATCCTACGAGCAGTACTTC.

With respect to this clone: The sample contains more than one DNA sequence encoding this CDR3. The V gene is TRBV6-5, the J gene TRBJ2-2, with no clear D. V lost 0 bases and J 8 bases, leaving 4 bases between the germline ends. This CDR3 contains 12 residues. The germline CDR1 and CDR2 sequences are MNHEY and SVGAGI. CDR3 in DNA: TGTGCCAGCAGTTACTCGGCGGGGGAGCTGTTTTTT. This encodes CASSYSAGELFF.

The chain uses TRBV18 and TRBJ1-1; a weak D match, TRBD1 (5 bases). Germline V gives CDR1 KGHSH, CDR2 LQKENI. This CDR3 spans 13 amino acids. Trimming removed 3 bases at V and 5 bases at J, with 10 bases between. CDR3 nucleotide sequence: TGTGCCAGCTCACCTAGGGGTGGGACTGAAGCTTTCTTT. It yields the protein CASSPRGGTEAFF.

This clone was found once. The J gene is TRBJ2-7, the V gene TRBV7-2; D possibly corresponds to TRBD1 (6 bases). The CDR3 consists of 15 residues. Trimming left V 0 bases short and J 3 bases short, with 12 bases between. CDR1 is SGHTA, CDR2 FQGNSA, per germline. The CDR3 is CASSLAGGLGYEQYF. The CDR3 DNA sequence: TGTGCCAGCAGCTTAGCAGGGGGATTGGGCTACGAGCAGTACTTC.

This clone turned up a few times. The chain employs TRBV11-2 and TRBJ2-2, with D hard to call. Germline V gives CDR1 SGHAT, CDR2 FQNNGV. CDR3 length equals 15 residues. Trimming left V 1 base short and J 1 base short, with 7 bases between. The CDR3 DNA follows: TGTGCCAGCAGCTTAGGACTCCAGAACACCGGGGAGCTGTTTTTT. Its translation: CASSLGLQNTGELFF.

The chain employs TRBV25-1 and TRBJ1-1; D may be TRBD1 (6 bases). The CDR3 has 15 residues. Per the germline V gene, CDR1 is MGHDK and CDR2 is SYGVNS. Trimming shortened V by 3 bases and J by 1 base, and 12 bases separated the two germline ends. As DNA, the CDR3 is TGTGCCAGCAGTGAGCCGGACAGAGAGAACACTGAAGCTTTCTTT. Encoded protein: CASSEPDRENTEAFF.

The rearrangement uses TRBV11-2 and TRBJ2-7; D remains ambiguous. Germline CDR1 is SGHAT and CDR2 is FQNNGV. Trimming took off 3 bases at V and 2 bases at J, with 8 bases between the two ends. This CDR3 region has 13 residues. DNA for the CDR3: TGTGCCAGCAGCTTGGGCCATACCTACGAGCAGTACTTC. It specifies CASSLGHTYEQYF.

About this clone itself: Different DNA sequences within this sample yield the same CDR3. This rearrangement joins TRBV5-1 to TRBJ1-4; D gene uncertain. This CDR3 is built from 14 residues. Germline V lookup: CDR1 SGHRS, CDR2 YFSETQ. Trimming took off 0 bases at V and 0 bases at J, with 3 bases between the two ends. The CDR3 DNA is TGCGCCAGCAGCTTGGGCACAACTAATGAAAAACTGTTTTTT. This translates into CASSLGTTNEKLFF.

The chain joins TRBV10-2 to TRBJ1-2; 7 bases match TRBD1. This CDR3 is built from 13 residues. Losses at the gene ends were 5 bases for V and 8 bases for J; bases not matched to a gene: 8. CDR1 is WSHSY, CDR2 SAAADI, per germline. The CDR3 nucleotides read TGCGCCAGCAGTTCTGACAGGGTAAACGGCTACACCTTC. Amino acids: CASSSDRVNGYTF.

This chain connects TRBV13 to TRBJ1-1; no clear D gene. Germline CDR1 reads PRHDT; CDR2 reads FYEKMQ (reference sequence). The CDR3 totals 12 residues. V was cut by 1 base and J by 4 bases, with 4 bases left in between. CDR3 DNA: TGTGCCAGCAGCTTAGAAGGCACTGAAGCTTTCTTT. Its protein product is CASSLEGTEAFF. The whole variable domain, filled in from reference TRBV13 and TRBJ1-1, reads AAGVIQSPRHLIKEKRETATLKCYPIPRHDTVYWYQQGPGQDPQFLISFYEKMQSDKGSIPDRFSAQQFSDYHSELNMSSLELGDSALYFCASSLEGTEAFFGQGTRLTVV.

This sequence joins TRBV2 and TRBJ1-2; D is unclear. The CDR3 loop spans 11 amino acids. Germline V gene lookup returns CDR1 SNHLY and CDR2 FYNNEI. V was shortened by 3 bases and J by 8 bases, with 7 bases between the two germline ends. As DNA, the CDR3 is TGTGCCAGCAGTGATTCCAACGGCTACACCTTC. Protein product: CASSDSNGYTF.

This chain joins TRBV7-2 and TRBJ1-1, with a possible D match to TRBD1 (5 bases). The CDR3 totals 18 residues. Trimming removed 4 bases at V and 4 bases at J, with 25 bases between. Germline lookup yields CDR1 SGHTA and CDR2 FQGNSA. The DNA for the CDR3 is TGTGCCAGCAGCTCCCTGACCCGGGGACGCTCTTCGCGCACTGAAGCTTTCTTT. Protein product: CASSSLTRGRSSRTEAFF.

The V call is TRBV7-2, the J call TRBJ1-2; D is perhaps TRBD1 (6 bases). Looked up from germline, CDR1 is SGHTA and CDR2 is FQGNSA. The CDR3 loop spans 17 amino acids. Trimming stripped 5 bases from V and 4 bases from J, with 23 bases between. The CDR3 DNA follows: TGTGCCAGCAGCCCGGCCGGGAGGGGGGGCGCAGGCTATGGCTACACCTTC. Protein sequence: CASSPAGRGGAGYGYTF.

This clone was counted a single time. V and J are TRBV15 and TRBJ1-2, with a possible D match to TRBD1 (5 bases). Per germline, CDR1 LNHNV and CDR2 YYDKDF (reference sequence). The CDR3 has 16 amino acids. The V end was cut by 0 bases, the J end by 2 bases, with 13 bases between. In DNA, the CDR3 is TGTGCCACCAGCAGAGATTACGGCAGGGTGAACTATGGCTACACCTTC. It translates to CATSRDYGRVNYGYTF. Drawing the rest from reference TRBV15 and TRBJ1-2, the complete variable domain is DAMVIQNPRYQVTQFGKPVTLSCSQTLNHNVMYWYQQKSSQAPKLLFHYYDKDFNNEADTPDNFQSRRPNTSFCFLDIRSPGLGDTAMYLCATSRDYGRVNYGYTFGSGTRLTVV.

The chain carries TRBV7-8 and TRBJ2-1; 11 nucleotides line up with TRBD2. V shed 4 bases and J 0 bases; nucleotides not matched to a gene: 5. The germline V gene has CDR1 SGHVS and CDR2 FQNEAQ. This CDR3 is 17 amino acids long. The CDR3 is CASSSRLAGSSYNEQFF. The CDR3, as DNA: TGTGCCAGCAGCTCGCGACTAGCGGGGAGCTCCTACAATGAGCAGTTCTTC.

This clone was seen once. The chain joins TRBV12-5 to TRBJ1-5, with a weak D call TRBD1 (5 bases). The CDR3 extends over 16 amino acids. V was shortened by 0 bases and J by 3 bases, with 12 bases between the two germline ends. Germline V gene sequence: CDR1 LGHNT, CDR2 FRNRAP. CDR3: CASGLVLGGVNQPQHF. The CDR3 nucleotides are TGTGCTAGTGGTTTGGTACTTGGGGGAGTCAATCAGCCCCAGCATTTT.

V is TRBV6-1 and J is TRBJ1-1; D is unresolved. The V end was cut by 0 bases, the J end by 11 bases, with 13 bases between. This CDR3 is 13 amino acids long. Germline CDR1 and CDR2: MNHNS and SASEGT. CDR3 DNA sequence: TGTGCCAGCAGTGAAGCGCTGGGCACGTGCGCTTTCTTT. It codes for CASSEALGTCAFF.

This clone has just a few counts. V gene TRBV6-2 or TRBV6-3 combines with J gene TRBJ2-7, with D hard to call. The CDR3 contains 15 residues. Germline lookup yields CDR1 MNHEY and CDR2 SVGEGT. Trimming took off 5 bases at V and 5 bases at J, with 19 bases between the two ends. The CDR3 spells CASSVDAAASNEQYF. In DNA form, the CDR3 reads TGTGCCAGCAGTGTCGACGCTGCGGCAAGTAACGAGCAGTACTTC.

The CDR3 spells CASSPNPSYGYTF. The DNA of the CDR3 is TGCGCCAGCAGCCCAAACCCCTCCTATGGCTACACCTTC. This chain links TRBV4-1 with TRBJ1-2; D gene unclear. The germline V gene encodes CDR1 MGHRA and CDR2 YSYEKL. V gave up 4 bases and J gave up 4 bases, with 10 bases separating them. The CDR3 sequence is 13 residues long.

The gene calls are TRBV3-1 (or the pseudogene TRBV3-2) and TRBJ2-7; tentative D call: TRBD1 (5 bases). From germline, CDR1 is LGHDT and CDR2 YNNKEL (reference sequence). The CDR3 length is 16 residues. V gave up 3 bases and J gave up 2 bases, with 17 bases separating them. Here the CDR3 reads CASSQAGQTWTYEQYF. DNA of the CDR3: TGTGCCAGCAGCCAGGCAGGGCAAACCTGGACCTACGAGCAGTACTTC.

The chain has TRBV30 and TRBJ1-3; D unresolved. This CDR3 has 14 residues. The V gene's germline CDR1 is GTSNPN and CDR2 SVGIG (reference sequence). V lost 2 bases, J lost 8 bases, and 16 bases lay in between. CDR3 nucleotide sequence: TGTGCCTGGAGTATGACCCCCAACCGCCACACCATATATTTT. It specifies CAWSMTPNRHTIYF.

The CDR3 DNA follows: TGTGCCAGCTCATTGACAGGGATAAGCACTGAAGCTTTCTTT. Its translation: CASSLTGISTEAFF. This chain uses TRBV18 with TRBJ1-1; the match to TRBD1 covers 7 bases. Germline CDR1 and CDR2: KGHSH and LQKENI. After removal of 5 bases from V and 4 bases from J, the junction contained 7 bases not matched to a gene. The CDR3 is 14 amino acids.

The chain carries TRBV6-5 and TRBJ2-1; either TRBD1 or TRBD2 may supply D (6 bases each). The CDR3 is made up of 12 amino acids. The germline CDR1 and CDR2 sequences are MNHEY and SVGAGI. V lost 2 bases and J lost 10, with 9 bases in between. CDR3 nucleotide sequence: TGTGCCAGCAGTTACGCCGGGGGCGAGCAGTTCTTC. It codes for CASSYAGGEQFF.

This clone was picked up one time. The rearrangement joins TRBV5-1 to TRBJ2-3; no reliable D call. Deletions cut 0 bases from V and 0 bases from J, with 8 bases between. The V gene's germline CDR1 is SGHRS and CDR2 YFSETQ. This CDR3 comprises 15 residues. The CDR3 here is CASSLVSTSTDTQYF. The CDR3 nucleotides read TGCGCCAGCAGCTTGGTCTCGACCAGCACAGATACGCAGTATTTT.